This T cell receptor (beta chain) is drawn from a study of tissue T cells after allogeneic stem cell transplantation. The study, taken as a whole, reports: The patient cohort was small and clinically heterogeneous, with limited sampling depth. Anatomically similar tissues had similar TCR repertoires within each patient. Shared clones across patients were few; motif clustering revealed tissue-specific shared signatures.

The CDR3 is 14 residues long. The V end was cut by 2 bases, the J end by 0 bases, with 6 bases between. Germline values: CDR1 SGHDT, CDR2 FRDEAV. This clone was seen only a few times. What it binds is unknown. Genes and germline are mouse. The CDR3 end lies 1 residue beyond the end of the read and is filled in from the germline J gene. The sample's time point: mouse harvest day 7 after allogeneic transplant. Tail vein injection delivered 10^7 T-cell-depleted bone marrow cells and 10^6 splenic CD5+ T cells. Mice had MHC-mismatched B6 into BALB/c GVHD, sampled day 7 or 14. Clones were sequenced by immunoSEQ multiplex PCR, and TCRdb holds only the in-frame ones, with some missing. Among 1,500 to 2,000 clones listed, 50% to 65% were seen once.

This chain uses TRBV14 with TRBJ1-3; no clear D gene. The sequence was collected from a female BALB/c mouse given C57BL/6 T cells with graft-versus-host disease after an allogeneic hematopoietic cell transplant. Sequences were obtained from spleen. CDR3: CASSLRNSGNTLYF. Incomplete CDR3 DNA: TGTGCCAGCAGTTTGAGGAATTCTGGAAATACGCTCTAT.